These 22 T cell receptor beta chains were sequenced from one sample in a study of T cells after yellow fever vaccination. TCRdb reanalysed the 5' RACE reads using MiXCR and keeps one entry per CDR3 protein. The sample includes hundreds of thousands of distinct CDR3 sequences, around a tenth of them seen just once. The sequencing here drew on PBMCs, taken on the day of the first yellow fever vaccination. These receptors were taken from a man between 18 and 29 years old who received the YFV17D yellow fever vaccine.

This clonotype showed up just a few times. The rearrangement joins TRBV27 to TRBJ2-1; the D gene is possibly TRBD1 (6 bases). CDR3 length: 14 amino acids. Trimming stripped 2 bases from V and 5 bases from J, with 10 bases between. CDR1 and CDR2 from the germline V gene are MNHEY and SMNVEV (reference sequence). DNA of the CDR3: TGTGCCAGCAGTTTAATTGGACAGAACAATGAGCAGTTCTTC. This codes for CASSLIGQNNEQFF.

This clonotype was recorded once. The chain uses TRBV5-4 and TRBJ2-5, with TRBD1 matching 9 bases. The germline gives CDR1 SGHNT, CDR2 YYREEE (reference sequence). Unmatched junction bases numbered 8, after V lost 3 bases and J lost 2 bases. The CDR3 contains 16 residues. CDR3 sequence reads: CASSSGWDRVQETQYF. In DNA form, the CDR3 reads TGTGCCAGCAGCTCAGGGTGGGACAGGGTACAAGAGACCCAGTACTTC. Combining the CDR3 with reference TRBV5-4 and TRBJ2-5 gives the whole variable domain ETGVTQSPTHLIKTRGQQVTLRCSSQSGHNTVSWYQQALGQGPQFIFQYYREEENGRGNFPPRFSGLQFPNYSSELNVNALELDDSALYLCASSSGWDRVQETQYFGPGTRLLVL.

This clonotype was found a few times. This chain connects TRBV7-8 to TRBJ2-1, with D possibly matching TRBD2 (6 bases). The CDR3 contains 16 residues. Trimming cost V 8 bases and J 4 bases, with 21 bases left between them. From germline, CDR1 is SGHVS and CDR2 FQNEAQ. The CDR3 bases are TGTGCCAGCGTCCCTCTTGCTGGGAGGATTTACAATGAGCAGTTCTTC. This sequence encodes CASVPLAGRIYNEQFF.

J is TRBJ2-3 and V is TRBV18, with unresolved D. The germline V gene has CDR1 KGHSH and CDR2 LQKENI. The CDR3 has 14 amino acids. The V gene lost 2 bases and the J gene lost 1 base, with 7 bases spanning the gap. Here the CDR3 DNA reads TGTGCCAGCTCACCAACCCCCGGCACAGATACGCAGTATTTT. Translating it yields CASSPTPGTDTQYF.

CDR3 DNA sequence: TGTGCCAGCAGCTTAGGCCTAGCGGGGGAATCAGATACGCAGTATTTT. This encodes CASSLGLAGESDTQYF. V is TRBV7-7 and J is TRBJ2-3; 10 nucleotides match TRBD2. CDR3 length: 16 residues. The J segment lost 4 bases and the V segment lost 1 base, leaving 5 bases of the junction unmatched. CDR1 and CDR2 (germline): SSHAT, FNYEAQ (reference sequence). Combining the CDR3 with reference TRBV7-7 and TRBJ2-3 gives the whole variable domain GAGVSQSPRYKVTKRGQDVTLRCDPISSHATLYWYQQALGQGPEFLTYFNYEAQPDKSGLPSDRFSAERPEGSISTLTIQRTEQRDSAMYRCASSLGLAGESDTQYFGPGTRLTVL.

This clonotype appeared a few times. The chain employs TRBV7-9 and TRBJ2-1, with D possibly matching TRBD2 (6 bases). CDR3 length: 15 amino acids. V was pared by 5 bases and J by 4 bases, with 15 bases between. Germline CDR1 is SEHNR and CDR2 is FQNEAQ (reference sequence). The CDR3 protein is CASSRQGAGYNEQFF. CDR3 nucleotides: TGTGCCAGCAGCCGGCAAGGGGCGGGGTACAATGAGCAGTTCTTC.

There are a few counts of this clonotype. The chain joins TRBV5-5 to TRBJ1-6; tentative D call: TRBD1 (6 bases). This CDR3 region has 14 residues. Trimming cost V 3 bases and J 5 bases, with 9 bases left between them. The germline V gene encodes CDR1 SGHKS and CDR2 YYEKEE (reference sequence). The CDR3 region has the DNA TGTGCCAGCAGCTCCGGGGGCGATAATTCACCCCTCCACTTT. It codes for CASSSGGDNSPLHF.

The V call is TRBV5-6, the J call TRBJ1-4, with TRBD1 as a possible D gene (5 bases). CDR1 and CDR2 from the germline V gene are SGHDT and YYEEEE. This CDR3 region has 15 residues. Trimming stripped 2 bases from V and 7 bases from J, with 15 bases between. The CDR3 sequence is CASSFTPGRGEKLFF. The CDR3, as DNA: TGTGCCAGCAGCTTTACTCCAGGGAGGGGTGAAAAACTGTTTTTT.

The chain joins TRBV19 to TRBJ1-6; no clear D. This CDR3 has 13 residues. Trimming stripped 3 bases from V and 6 bases from J, with 6 bases between. CDR1 LNHDA and CDR2 SQIVND come from the germline V gene (reference sequence). As DNA, the CDR3 is TGTGCCAGTAGTATCCGGCTTAATTCACCCCTCCACTTT. As protein: CASSIRLNSPLHF.

V is TRBV12-3 or TRBV12-4 and J is TRBJ1-4; 7 bases agree with TRBD1. The CDR3 runs to 15 residues. The V gene end was trimmed by 5 bases and the J gene end by 6 bases; junction bases not matched to a gene: 9. The CDR3, as DNA: TGTGCCAGCAGTCCCCGACAGGGCGGGGATGAAAAACTGTTTTTT. Its protein product is CASSPRQGGDEKLFF.

V and J are TRBV7-2 and TRBJ1-2; unclear D gene. The length of the CDR3 is 12 residues. Trimming pared 3 bases from V and 4 bases from J, leaving 6 bases between. Germline values: CDR1 SGHTA, CDR2 FQGNSA. The CDR3, as DNA: TGTGCCAGCAGCTTGACGGCCTATGGCTACACCTTC. Amino acid sequence: CASSLTAYGYTF.

This clonotype occurred a few times. The V call is TRBV25-1, the J call TRBJ1-1; TRBD1 agrees at 8 bases. From germline, CDR1 is MGHDK and CDR2 SYGVNS. The J segment lost 3 bases and the V segment lost 2 bases, leaving 5 bases of the junction unmatched. The CDR3 loop spans 15 amino acids. CDR3 protein: CASSELGQGDTEAFF. Written as DNA, the CDR3 is TGTGCCAGCAGTGAACTCGGACAGGGCGACACTGAAGCTTTCTTT. The full variable domain, its missing parts supplied by reference TRBV25-1 and TRBJ1-1, is EADIYQTPRYLVIGTGKKITLECSQTMGHDKMYWYQQDPGMELHLIHYSYGVNSTEKGDLSSESTVSRIRTEHFPLTLESARPSHTSQYLCASSELGQGDTEAFFGQGTRLTVV.

The genes are TRBV7-9 and TRBJ2-7; D not resolved. V gave up 5 bases and J gave up 2 bases, with 10 bases separating them. Germline CDR1 is SEHNR and CDR2 is FQNEAQ (reference sequence). CDR3 length equals 13 residues. CDR3 protein: CASSPPMTYEQYF. The CDR3 region has the DNA TGTGCCAGCAGCCCCCCGATGACCTACGAGCAGTACTTC.

This chain's CDR3 is CASTLSRGLSYGYTF. The CDR3 DNA follows: TGTGCCAGCACCCTAAGTAGGGGACTCAGCTATGGCTACACCTTC. The chain has TRBV7-2 and TRBJ1-2, with D perhaps matching TRBD1 (5 bases). The CDR3 consists of 15 residues. The germline V gene encodes CDR1 SGHTA and CDR2 FQGNSA. V lost 7 bases to trimming and J lost 4 bases, with 19 bases between them.

This sequence joins TRBV7-2 and TRBJ1-2; TRBD1 agrees at 8 bases. This CDR3 contains 13 residues. Germline assignment: CDR1 SGHTA and CDR2 FQGNSA. The junction had 1 base not matched to a gene; V was cut back by 1 base and J by 6 bases. CDR3 in amino acids: CASSLGDRNGYTF. In nucleotides, the CDR3 is TGTGCCAGCAGCTTAGGGGACAGGAATGGCTACACCTTC.

This clonotype showed up many times. CDR3 region: CASIPFTGTVSGNTIYF. In nucleotides, the CDR3 is TGTGCCAGTATACCGTTTACAGGGACTGTGTCTGGAAACACCATATATTTT. The genes are TRBV12-3 or TRBV12-4 and TRBJ1-3; D is perhaps TRBD1 (6 bases). V was pared by 9 bases and J by 1 base, with 22 bases between. There are 17 residues in the CDR3.

This clonotype was counted many times. The CDR3 loop reads CASSFGGRMALYEQYF. DNA for the CDR3: TGTGCCAGCAGCTTCGGGGGGAGGATGGCTTTATACGAGCAGTACTTC. V usage is TRBV14 and J usage is TRBJ2-7, with 7 bases identical to TRBD2. The CDR3 runs 16 residues. CDR1 and CDR2 (germline): SGHDN, FVKESK. V trimming: 5 bases; J trimming: 4 bases; junction bases outside the gene matches: 14. The full variable domain, in which reference TRBV14 and TRBJ2-7 provide the parts outside the CDR3, is EAGVTQFPSHSVIEKGQTVTLRCDPISGHDNLYWYRRVMGKEIKFLLHFVKESKQDESGMPNNRFLAERTGGTYSTLKVQPAELEDSGVYFCASSFGGRMALYEQYFGPGTRLTVT.

In this sample, this clonotype turned up a few times. V gene TRBV5-1 combines with J gene TRBJ2-5; D is perhaps TRBD1 (6 bases). Trimming stripped 1 base from V and 3 bases from J, with 13 bases between. This CDR3 region has 15 residues. Per the germline V gene, CDR1 is SGHRS and CDR2 is YFSETQ. This CDR3 reads CASSLSRRTEETQYF. CDR3 coding DNA: TGCGCCAGCAGCTTGTCGCGAAGGACAGAAGAGACCCAGTACTTC.

This clonotype was picked up many times. This chain uses TRBV7-2 with TRBJ2-7; no firm D call. Germline V gives CDR1 SGHTA, CDR2 FQGNSA. The CDR3 has 14 residues. V was shortened by 5 bases and J by 3 bases, with 14 bases between the two germline ends. The CDR3 DNA reads TGTGCCAGCAGCAACAATGGGGTCGGCTACGAGCAGTACTTC. Its translation: CASSNNGVGYEQYF.

This clonotype was counted only a few times. This chain's CDR3 is CASNPDGPGTEAFF. As DNA, the CDR3 is TGTGCCAGCAATCCGGACGGGCCGGGTACTGAAGCTTTCTTT. V and J are TRBV12-3 or TRBV12-4 and TRBJ1-1; D is unclear. The V gene lost 7 bases and the J gene lost 5 bases, with 17 bases spanning the gap. The CDR3 sequence is 14 residues long.

The V and J genes are TRBV6-2 or TRBV6-3 and TRBJ1-1; 10 nucleotides agree with TRBD1. Trimming removed 2 bases from V and 11 bases from J; junction bases left unmatched: 5. This CDR3 contains 13 residues. CDR1 is MNHEY, CDR2 SVGEGT, per germline. This CDR3 is CASSYHGQGDAFF. CDR3 coding DNA: TGTGCCAGCAGTTACCACGGACAGGGGGACGCTTTCTTT.

In this sample, this clonotype turned up a few times. CDR3 sequence: CASSLGETVGGYTF. The CDR3 DNA reads TGCGCCAGCAGCTTGGGGGAGACAGTGGGCGGCTACACCTTC. The chain couples TRBV5-1 to TRBJ1-2, with D possibly being TRBD1 (5 bases). V was shortened by 0 bases and J by 8 bases, with 14 bases between the two germline ends. The V gene's germline CDR1 is SGHRS and CDR2 YFSETQ. CDR3 length: 14 residues.